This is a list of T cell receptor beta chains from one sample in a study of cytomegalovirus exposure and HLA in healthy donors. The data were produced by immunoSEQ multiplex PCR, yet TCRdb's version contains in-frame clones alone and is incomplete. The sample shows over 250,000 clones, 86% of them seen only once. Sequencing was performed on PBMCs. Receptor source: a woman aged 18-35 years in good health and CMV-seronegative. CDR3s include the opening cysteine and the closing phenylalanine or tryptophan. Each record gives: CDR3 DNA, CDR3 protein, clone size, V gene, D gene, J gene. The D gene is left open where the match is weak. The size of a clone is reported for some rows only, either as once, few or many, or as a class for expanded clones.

cdr3_nt: TGTGCCAGCAGCGTAACCCCAGGGCCAGATACGCAGTATTTT
cdr3_aa: CASSVTPGPDTQYF
clone_size: -
v_call: TRBV9
d_call: -
j_call: TRBJ2-3

cdr3_nt: TGTGCCAGCAGCGTAGACGCTCCCGGGTCCTACGAGCAGTACTTC
cdr3_aa: CASSVDAPGSYEQYF
clone_size: once
v_call: TRBV9
d_call: -
j_call: TRBJ2-7

cdr3_nt: TGCGCCAGCAGCCAATTCGGGACAGGGGGCAATCAGCCCCAGCATTTT
cdr3_aa: CASSQFGTGGNQPQHF
clone_size: -
v_call: TRBV4-1
d_call: TRBD1
j_call: TRBJ1-5

cdr3_nt: TGCGCCAGCAGCTACGACAGGGGGGAGCTGTTTTTT
cdr3_aa: CASSYDRGELFF
clone_size: -
v_call: TRBV5-1
d_call: -
j_call: TRBJ2-2

cdr3_nt: TGTGCCAGCAGCTCCCTAGCGGGGAAGAACACCGGGGAGCTGTTTTTT
cdr3_aa: CASSSLAGKNTGELFF
clone_size: -
v_call: TRBV11-1
d_call: TRBD2
j_call: TRBJ2-2

cdr3_nt: TGCGCCAGCAGCCAACTTCAGTTTGTGGTGAACACTGAAGCTTTCTTT
cdr3_aa: CASSQLQFVVNTEAFF
clone_size: -
v_call: TRBV4-1
d_call: -
j_call: TRBJ1-1

cdr3_nt: TGTGCCAGCAGCCCATGGACAGACCACTACGAGCAGTACTTC
cdr3_aa: CASSPWTDHYEQYF
clone_size: -
v_call: TRBV9
d_call: -
j_call: TRBJ2-7

cdr3_nt: TGTGCCAGCAGCTTAGTGTCAGCAACTAATGAAAAACTGTTTTTT
cdr3_aa: CASSLVSATNEKLFF
clone_size: -
v_call: TRBV11-3
d_call: -
j_call: TRBJ1-4

cdr3_nt: TGTGCCAGCAGCCCTAGTTTGTACTCACCCCTCCACTTT
cdr3_aa: CASSPSLYSPLHF
clone_size: -
v_call: TRBV14
d_call: -
j_call: TRBJ1-6

cdr3_nt: TGTGCCAGCAGTTATAGCCCATACTCCTACGAGCAGTACTTC
cdr3_aa: CASSYSPYSYEQYF
clone_size: few
v_call: TRBV6-5
d_call: -
j_call: TRBJ2-7

cdr3_nt: TGTGCCAGCAGAGAGGAGAATCAGCCCCAGCATTTT
cdr3_aa: CASREENQPQHF
clone_size: -
v_call: TRBV2
d_call: -
j_call: TRBJ1-5

cdr3_nt: TGTGCCAGCAGCGCCCCACGGTCAGCAGGGAACTATGGCTACACCTTC
cdr3_aa: CASSAPRSAGNYGYTF
clone_size: -
v_call: TRBV11-2
d_call: -
j_call: TRBJ1-2

cdr3_nt: TGTGCCAGCAGCGGAACCGACAGGGCCGGGAGCACAGATACGCAGTATTTT
cdr3_aa: CASSGTDRAGSTDTQYF
clone_size: once
v_call: TRBV11-3
d_call: TRBD1
j_call: TRBJ2-3

cdr3_nt: TGTGCCAGCAGCTTAGATTTGAGCAATGAGCAGTTCTTC
cdr3_aa: CASSLDLSNEQFF
clone_size: -
v_call: TRBV11-2
d_call: -
j_call: TRBJ2-1

cdr3_nt: TGTGCCAGCAGCAAAGCGGCGACAGGGACCTACGAGCAGTACTTC
cdr3_aa: CASSKAATGTYEQYF
clone_size: -
v_call: TRBV21-1
d_call: -
j_call: TRBJ2-7

cdr3_nt: TGTGCCTACGGACTTGGAGAGACCCAGTACTTC
cdr3_aa: CAYGLGETQYF
clone_size: -
v_call: TRBV30
d_call: -
j_call: TRBJ2-5

cdr3_nt: TGTGCCAGCAGCTCGACTAGCGGGGGGGCTAATGAGCAGTTCTTC
cdr3_aa: CASSSTSGGANEQFF
clone_size: -
v_call: TRBV5-4
d_call: TRBD2
j_call: TRBJ2-1

cdr3_nt: TGTGCCAGCAGTGAAGGGACAGGGGGCTACGAGCAGTACTTC
cdr3_aa: CASSEGTGGYEQYF
clone_size: -
v_call: TRBV6-1
d_call: TRBD1
j_call: TRBJ2-7

cdr3_nt: TGTGCCAGCAGCTTAGTCGCTAGCTCCAATGAGCAGTTCTTC
cdr3_aa: CASSLVASSNEQFF
clone_size: -
v_call: TRBV7-2
d_call: -
j_call: TRBJ2-1

cdr3_nt: TGTGCCAGCAGGACAGGGTATAACAATCAGCCCCAGCATTTT
cdr3_aa: CASRTGYNNQPQHF
clone_size: -
v_call: TRBV27
d_call: TRBD1
j_call: TRBJ1-5

cdr3_nt: TGTGCCATCAGTTGGGGCCAGACGGGCACTGAAGCTTTCTTT
cdr3_aa: CAISWGQTGTEAFF
clone_size: -
v_call: TRBV10-3
d_call: -
j_call: TRBJ1-1

cdr3_nt: TGCGCCAGCAGCCCAAACATCCGGGACGAGCAGTACTTC
cdr3_aa: CASSPNIRDEQYF
clone_size: -
v_call: TRBV5-1
d_call: -
j_call: TRBJ2-7

cdr3_nt: TGTGCCAGCTCACCGGCAGGGGACACTGAAGCTTTCTTT
cdr3_aa: CASSPAGDTEAFF
clone_size: -
v_call: TRBV18
d_call: -
j_call: TRBJ1-1

cdr3_nt: TGCGCCAGCGGAGGTCTGGGACAGGGGGCGGACAATGAGCAGTTCTTC
cdr3_aa: CASGGLGQGADNEQFF
clone_size: -
v_call: TRBV10-2
d_call: TRBD1
j_call: TRBJ2-1

cdr3_nt: TGTGCCAGCAGCTTAGTGGGGCAGATCAATCAGCCCCAGCATTTT
cdr3_aa: CASSLVGQINQPQHF
clone_size: -
v_call: TRBV7-9
d_call: -
j_call: TRBJ1-5

cdr3_nt: TGTGCCAGCAGCTTAGCCCTAGCGGCCCCGTACTTC
cdr3_aa: CASSLALAAPYF
clone_size: -
v_call: TRBV7-2
d_call: TRBD2
j_call: TRBJ2-7

cdr3_nt: TGTGCCTGGACCCCACGGGGGATGACAGATACGCAGTATTTT
cdr3_aa: CAWTPRGMTDTQYF
clone_size: -
v_call: TRBV30
d_call: -
j_call: TRBJ2-3

cdr3_nt: TGTGCCAGCAGTTTCGACAGAAACCTGAACTATGGCTACACCTTC
cdr3_aa: CASSFDRNLNYGYTF
clone_size: -
v_call: TRBV27
d_call: -
j_call: TRBJ1-2

cdr3_nt: TGTGCCAGCAGCTCCCGGCTCATCAGGAGGACTGAAGCTTTCTTT
cdr3_aa: CASSSRLIRRTEAFF
clone_size: -
v_call: TRBV7-8
d_call: -
j_call: TRBJ1-1

cdr3_nt: TGCGCCAGCAGCGAACGACATTATGGCTACACCTTC
cdr3_aa: CASSERHYGYTF
clone_size: -
v_call: TRBV5-1
d_call: -
j_call: TRBJ1-2

cdr3_nt: TGCGCCAGCGGGACAGGGTACTACGAGCAGTACTTC
cdr3_aa: CASGTGYYEQYF
clone_size: -
v_call: TRBV10-2
d_call: TRBD1
j_call: TRBJ2-7

cdr3_nt: TGTGCCAGCAGCTTGCTTTACGGGGAGACCCAGTACTTC
cdr3_aa: CASSLLYGETQYF
clone_size: -
v_call: TRBV7-3
d_call: -
j_call: TRBJ2-5

cdr3_nt: TGTGCCAGTGAGAGGGGGCTGGACTATGGCTACACCTTC
cdr3_aa: CASERGLDYGYTF
clone_size: -
v_call: TRBV28
d_call: TRBD1
j_call: TRBJ1-2

cdr3_nt: TGTGCCAGCAGCCCGCGGCCCTGGTCGGGGGAGCTGTTTTTT
cdr3_aa: CASSPRPWSGELFF
clone_size: few
v_call: TRBV7-8
d_call: -
j_call: TRBJ2-2

cdr3_nt: TGCGCCAGCAGTGCGGCGGGAATAGATACGCAGTATTTT
cdr3_aa: CASSAAGIDTQYF
clone_size: -
v_call: TRBV10-1
d_call: -
j_call: TRBJ2-3

cdr3_nt: TGTGCCAGCAGTCGGACTAGCGGGAGTAGGAATGAGCAGTTCTTC
cdr3_aa: CASSRTSGSRNEQFF
clone_size: -
v_call: TRBV2
d_call: TRBD2
j_call: TRBJ2-1

cdr3_nt: TGTGCCAGCAGTTTACGGAGCCTCCAAGAGACCCAGTACTTC
cdr3_aa: CASSLRSLQETQYF
clone_size: -
v_call: TRBV27
d_call: -
j_call: TRBJ2-5

cdr3_nt: TGTGCCAGTAGTATCGGGCCTCCAGCGGGAGCTTTTAATACGCAGTATTTT
cdr3_aa: CASSIGPPAGAFNTQYF
clone_size: -
v_call: TRBV19
d_call: TRBD2
j_call: TRBJ2-3

cdr3_nt: TGTGCCAGCAGCTCACTAGCGGGGGGGCAAGAGACCCAGTACTTC
cdr3_aa: CASSSLAGGQETQYF
clone_size: -
v_call: TRBV11-2
d_call: TRBD2
j_call: TRBJ2-5

cdr3_nt: TGTGCCAGCAGTCCCCCACTCGCGGGGATGGAGACCCAGTACTTC
cdr3_aa: CASSPPLAGMETQYF
clone_size: -
v_call: TRBV27
d_call: -
j_call: TRBJ2-5

cdr3_nt: TGTGCCAGCAGTTACATGATGACAGGGCGAGGCTACACCTTC
cdr3_aa: CASSYMMTGRGYTF
clone_size: -
v_call: TRBV6-5
d_call: TRBD1
j_call: TRBJ1-2

cdr3_nt: TGCGCCAGCAGCTTGGGGGGACTTAACTATGGCTACACCTTC
cdr3_aa: CASSLGGLNYGYTF
clone_size: -
v_call: TRBV5-1
d_call: -
j_call: TRBJ1-2

cdr3_nt: TGTGCCAGCAGTTTCTCCGATTCACCCCTCCACTTT
cdr3_aa: CASSFSDSPLHF
clone_size: -
v_call: TRBV27
d_call: -
j_call: TRBJ1-6

cdr3_nt: TGCGCCAGCAGCTCCGCACTTTTGGGGCGGGGCTACAATGAGCAGTTCTTC
cdr3_aa: CASSSALLGRGYNEQFF
clone_size: -
v_call: TRBV5-1
d_call: -
j_call: TRBJ2-1

cdr3_nt: TGTGCCTGGAGTGTACGGGAGGCGAACACTGAAGCTTTCTTT
cdr3_aa: CAWSVREANTEAFF
clone_size: once
v_call: TRBV30
d_call: -
j_call: TRBJ1-1

cdr3_nt: TGTGCCAGCAGCTTAGGGCAGTCTAACTATGGCTACACCTTC
cdr3_aa: CASSLGQSNYGYTF
clone_size: -
v_call: TRBV7-2
d_call: -
j_call: TRBJ1-2

cdr3_nt: TGCGCCAGCAGCCACCTGGGACAGGCTACTACTGAAGCTTTCTTT
cdr3_aa: CASSHLGQATTEAFF
clone_size: -
v_call: TRBV4-3
d_call: TRBD1
j_call: TRBJ1-1

cdr3_nt: TGCGCCAGCAGCTTCGGGACAGGAAGGGACGGGGAGCTGTTTTTT
cdr3_aa: CASSFGTGRDGELFF
clone_size: -
v_call: TRBV5-1
d_call: TRBD1
j_call: TRBJ2-2

cdr3_nt: TGCGCCAGCAGCCAAGACAAAACCGGGGGGACGGACATTCAGTACTTC
cdr3_aa: CASSQDKTGGTDIQYF
clone_size: -
v_call: TRBV4-1
d_call: TRBD2
j_call: TRBJ2-4

cdr3_nt: TGTGCCAGCAGTGAAGGGACAGGGCACACAGATACGCAGTATTTT
cdr3_aa: CASSEGTGHTDTQYF
clone_size: -
v_call: TRBV6-1
d_call: TRBD1
j_call: TRBJ2-3

cdr3_nt: TGCAGCGCCCAAAGACTAGCGGGAGGAAGCGAGCAGTACTTC
cdr3_aa: CSAQRLAGGSEQYF
clone_size: once
v_call: TRBV29-1
d_call: TRBD2
j_call: TRBJ2-7

cdr3_nt: TGTGCCAGCAGCGTAGATGACGGGGGACTCTATGGCTACACCTTC
cdr3_aa: CASSVDDGGLYGYTF
clone_size: few
v_call: TRBV9
d_call: -
j_call: TRBJ1-2

cdr3_nt: TGCGCCAGCAGCCAAGTCCCCAGCAGGCTGGGTTCTGGCTACACCTTC
cdr3_aa: CASSQVPSRLGSGYTF
clone_size: -
v_call: TRBV4-1
d_call: -
j_call: TRBJ1-2

cdr3_nt: TGCGCCAGCAGCGCAACCGGGACAGGGGTTGAGACCCAGTACTTC
cdr3_aa: CASSATGTGVETQYF
clone_size: -
v_call: TRBV5-1
d_call: TRBD1
j_call: TRBJ2-5

cdr3_nt: TGTGCCAGCGGAAGCGGGAGGGCCCGCGAGCAGTACTTC
cdr3_aa: CASGSGRAREQYF
clone_size: once
v_call: TRBV2
d_call: TRBD2
j_call: TRBJ2-7

cdr3_nt: TGCGCCAGCAGCTTGGGAGAGCCTGAGGATGGCTACACCTTC
cdr3_aa: CASSLGEPEDGYTF
clone_size: once
v_call: TRBV5-1
d_call: -
j_call: TRBJ1-2

cdr3_nt: TGTGCCAGCAGCTTAGGTAAATCAGGGGGATTCTACGAGCAGTACTTC
cdr3_aa: CASSLGKSGGFYEQYF
clone_size: -
v_call: TRBV11-2
d_call: TRBD1
j_call: TRBJ2-7

cdr3_nt: TGTGCCAGCAGGCCTACAGGGGGCATCAATCAGCCCCAGCATTTT
cdr3_aa: CASRPTGGINQPQHF
clone_size: few
v_call: TRBV6-5
d_call: TRBD1
j_call: TRBJ1-5

cdr3_nt: TGTGCCGCGGGGTTCTACGAGCAGTACTTC
cdr3_aa: CAAGFYEQYF
clone_size: -
v_call: TRBV27
d_call: -
j_call: TRBJ2-7